Shown below are 20 T cell receptor beta chains from a single sample sequenced in a study of CD8 T cells in Susac syndrome. Roughly 0.45 to 1 ug RNA was reverse transcribed with random hexamers. MiXCR, run by TCRdb on the immunoSEQ multiplex PCR reads, gives a single entry per CDR3 protein. The sample includes some 300,000 distinct CDR3 sequences, roughly 84% of them seen just once. The sample comprised CD8+ T cells from PBMCs. Receptor source: a human donor with multiple sclerosis.

V gene TRBV10-3 combines with J gene TRBJ2-3; 8 bases agree with TRBD2. V lost 10 bases, J lost 1 base, and 10 bases stayed unmatched. The CDR3 runs 15 residues. The germline gives CDR1 ENHRY, CDR2 SYGVKD. The CDR3 loop reads CASLSGAAGTDTQYF. The CDR3 bases are TGTGCCAGCCTTAGCGGGGCAGCGGGCACAGATACGCAGTATTTT.

This clonotype was observed a handful of times. The V call is TRBV9, the J call TRBJ2-1; 8 bases line up with TRBD2. CDR1 SGDLS and CDR2 YYNGEE come from the germline V gene. The V gene end was trimmed by 4 bases and the J gene end by 7 bases; junction bases not matched to a gene: 16. The CDR3 has 17 amino acids. The CDR3: CASSPPLLAALGNEQFF. The CDR3 region has the DNA TGTGCCAGCAGCCCTCCTTTACTAGCGGCCCTCGGGAATGAGCAGTTCTTC. Combining the CDR3 with reference TRBV9 and TRBJ2-1 gives the whole variable domain DSGVTQTPKHLITATGQRVTLRCSPRSGDLSVYWYQQSLDQGLQFLIQYYNGEERAKGNILERFSAQQFPDLHSELNLSSLELGDSALYFCASSPPLLAALGNEQFFGPGTRLTVL.

The chain recombines TRBV19 with TRBJ2-7, with 12 bases identical to TRBD1. The V and J ends lost 5 bases and 3 bases, in that order; junction bases with no gene match: 5. The CDR3 is 15 amino acids. Germline lookup yields CDR1 LNHDA and CDR2 SQIVND (reference sequence). The CDR3 nucleotides are TGTGCCAGTAGTGCGGGGACAGGGGGCGTCTACGAGCAGTACTTC. Its translation: CASSAGTGGVYEQYF.

The chain has TRBV9 and TRBJ1-3, with unresolved D. Germline-derived CDR1 and CDR2 are SGDLS and YYNGEE. The V and J ends lost 4 bases and 3 bases respectively, with 20 bases between them. The CDR3 loop spans 17 amino acids. The CDR3 loop reads CASSPRFAVGVGNTIYF. The CDR3 DNA is TGTGCCAGCAGCCCCCGTTTCGCGGTTGGCGTTGGAAACACCATATATTTT.

The V and J genes are TRBV4-2 and TRBJ2-1; either TRBD1 or TRBD2 may supply D (5 bases each). Germline CDR1 is LGHNA and CDR2 is YNFKEQ. This CDR3 has 17 amino acids. V lost 0 bases to trimming and J lost 9 bases, with 21 bases between them. The CDR3 DNA is TGTGCCAGCAGCCAAGATACGCCTCGGGACGGGGTGGTTGAGCAGTTCTTC. It yields the protein CASSQDTPRDGVVEQFF.

This chain joins TRBV12-3 or TRBV12-4 and TRBJ2-1; 14 bases map to TRBD2. This CDR3 spans 18 amino acids. V lost 4 bases, J lost 0 bases, and 5 bases stayed unmatched. The CDR3 bases are TGTGCCAGCAGTTGGACTAGCGGGAGGTCCCACTCCTACAATGAGCAGTTCTTC. Residues: CASSWTSGRSHSYNEQFF.

This rearrangement joins TRBV27 to TRBJ2-1; D remains ambiguous. With 5 bases removed from V and 1 base from J, the gap between germline ends came to 12 bases. This CDR3 region has 15 residues. CDR1 is MNHEY, CDR2 SMNVEV, per germline (reference sequence). The CDR3 loop reads CASSRKGPSYNEQFF. The CDR3 DNA reads TGTGCCAGCAGTCGTAAGGGCCCGTCCTACAATGAGCAGTTCTTC.

The rearrangement uses TRBV15 and TRBJ2-1, with 7 positions matching TRBD1. Germline V gives CDR1 LNHNV, CDR2 YYDKDF (reference sequence). The V segment lost 6 bases and the J segment 6 bases; nucleotides outside the gene matches: 5. The CDR3 runs 13 residues. The CDR3 DNA is TGTGCCACCAGTGGGACAGCGTTCAATGAGCAGTTCTTC. Amino acid sequence: CATSGTAFNEQFF.

The V gene is TRBV11-1, the J gene TRBJ2-5; D remains unclear. From germline, CDR1 is SGHAT and CDR2 FQDESV (reference sequence). The CDR3 totals 13 residues. Trimming stripped 5 bases from V and 2 bases from J, with 9 bases between. The CDR3 protein is CASSREAQETQYF. CDR3 nucleotides: TGTGCCAGCAGCAGAGAGGCGCAAGAGACCCAGTACTTC.

V is TRBV28 and J is TRBJ1-5, with D perhaps matching TRBD1 (6 bases). Germline CDR1 MDHEN, CDR2 SYDVKM. V gave up 5 bases and J gave up 9 bases, with 11 bases separating them. The CDR3 extends over 12 amino acids. CDR3 sequence: CASSPPRGPQHF. CDR3 nucleotides: TGTGCCAGCAGTCCCCCCAGGGGGCCCCAGCATTTT. Full variable domain (rest looked up from reference TRBV28 and TRBJ1-5): DVKVTQSSRYLVKRTGEKVFLECVQDMDHENMFWYRQDPGLGLRLIYFSYDVKMKEKGDIPEGYSVSREKKERFSLILESASTNQTSMYLCASSPPRGPQHFGDGTRLSIL.

The CDR3 reads CASSSLAGDTDTQYF. For the CDR3, the DNA is TGTGCCAGCAGTTCACTAGCGGGGGACACAGATACGCAGTATTTT. The gene calls are TRBV6-5 and TRBJ2-3; TRBD2 agrees at 11 bases. Germline-derived CDR1 and CDR2 are MNHEY and SVGAGI. The V and J ends lost 4 bases and 2 bases, in that order; junction bases with no gene match: 2. The CDR3 has 15 residues.

In its sample, this clonotype was seen once. The genes are TRBV9 and TRBJ2-7; the D gene is possibly TRBD2 (7 bases). Germline V lookup: CDR1 SGDLS, CDR2 YYNGEE. Trimming removed 3 bases from V and 6 bases from J, with 19 bases in between. This CDR3 is built from 15 residues. For the CDR3, the DNA is TGTGCCAGCAGCGGTTTGGGCGGGGGCCCGGGCGAGCAGTACTTC. Its protein is CASSGLGGGPGEQYF.

CDR3 coding DNA: TGTGCCAGCAGCTCTGAGGGGGGGAGCTCCTACGAGCAGTACTTC. It is translated as CASSSEGGSSYEQYF. J is TRBJ2-7 and V is TRBV7-9, with a weak D call TRBD2 (7 bases). The CDR3 consists of 15 residues. V dropped 4 bases and J dropped 0 bases, with 13 bases sitting between them. Germline values: CDR1 SEHNR, CDR2 FQNEAQ (reference sequence).

The genes are TRBV5-6 and TRBJ1-1, with D possibly matching TRBD1 (5 bases). The CDR3 totals 12 residues. From germline, CDR1 is SGHDT and CDR2 YYEEEE. Trimming pared 2 bases from V and 11 bases from J, leaving 13 bases between. CDR3 in DNA: TGTGCCAGCAGCTTTCAGGGTAGGGAGGCTTTCTTT. This translates into CASSFQGREAFF.

Comments on this clonotype: Sequence at one end of the junction differs from germline and may be a read error. The genes are TRBV7-7 and TRBJ2-1; 9 bases map to TRBD1. The CDR3 runs 15 residues. Germline loops: CDR1 SSHAT, CDR2 FNYEAQ (reference sequence). CDR3 amino acids: CASSLRDRVGDEQFF. The CDR3 DNA sequence: TGTGCTAGCAGCTTACGGGACAGGGTGGGAGATGAGCAGTTCTTC. Combining the CDR3 with reference TRBV7-7 and TRBJ2-1 gives the whole variable domain GAGVSQSPRYKVTKRGQDVTLRCDPISSHATLYWYQQALGQGPEFLTYFNYEAQPDKSGLPSDRFSAERPEGSISTLTIQRTEQRDSAMYRCASSLRDRVGDEQFFGPGTRLTVL.

V usage is TRBV7-9 and J usage is TRBJ2-3; the D is unclear. This CDR3 spans 14 amino acids. Germline lookup yields CDR1 SEHNR and CDR2 FQNEAQ (reference sequence). V lost 3 bases, J lost 1 base, and 8 bases lay in between. CDR3 in amino acids: CASSFFSGTDTQYF. CDR3 coding DNA: TGTGCCAGCAGCTTTTTCTCGGGCACAGATACGCAGTATTTT.

The V and J genes are TRBV5-4 and TRBJ1-2, with D uncertain. The length of the CDR3 is 17 residues. V was pared by 4 bases and J by 5 bases, with 24 bases between. Germline values: CDR1 SGHNT, CDR2 YYREEE (reference sequence). CDR3 loop: CASSQHPVPSPRYGYTF. The CDR3 coding sequence is TGTGCCAGCAGCCAACACCCTGTACCTAGTCCTAGGTATGGCTACACCTTC. Using reference TRBV5-4 and TRBJ1-2 for the parts outside the CDR3, the full variable domain is ETGVTQSPTHLIKTRGQQVTLRCSSQSGHNTVSWYQQALGQGPQFIFQYYREEENGRGNFPPRFSGLQFPNYSSELNVNALELDDSALYLCASSQHPVPSPRYGYTFGSGTRLTVV.

The chain has TRBV11-3 and TRBJ2-1, with 7 bases lining up with TRBD1. The CDR3 length is 18 residues. The junction had 20 bases not matched to a gene; V was cut back by 6 bases and J by 6 bases. CDR1 and CDR2 (germline): SGHNT, YENEEA. The CDR3 sequence is CASSQITGTAPRVNEQFF. CDR3 sequence (DNA): TGTGCCAGCAGTCAGATTACCGGGACAGCCCCCCGGGTCAATGAGCAGTTCTTC.

The rearrangement links TRBV2 to TRBJ2-5; 9 bases fit TRBD1. V lost 2 bases, J lost 7 bases, and 14 bases stayed unmatched. The CDR3 is 17 amino acids. Germline V gene lookup returns CDR1 SNHLY and CDR2 FYNNEI. CDR3 coding DNA: TGTGCCAGCAGTGAATCGCGGGACAGGGCCCGCGGAGGGACCCAGTACTTC. Protein product: CASSESRDRARGGTQYF.

This clonotype was detected only once. The chain carries TRBV29-1 and TRBJ2-2, with D possibly called TRBD1 or TRBD2 (6 bases each). This CDR3 contains 14 residues. The germline CDR1 and CDR2 sequences are SQVTM and ANQGSEA. V was pared by 6 bases and J by 4 bases, with 15 bases between. Here the CDR3 DNA reads TGCAGCGTCGACATGGGGGGCTTCACCGGGGAGCTGTTTTTT. Its translation: CSVDMGGFTGELFF.